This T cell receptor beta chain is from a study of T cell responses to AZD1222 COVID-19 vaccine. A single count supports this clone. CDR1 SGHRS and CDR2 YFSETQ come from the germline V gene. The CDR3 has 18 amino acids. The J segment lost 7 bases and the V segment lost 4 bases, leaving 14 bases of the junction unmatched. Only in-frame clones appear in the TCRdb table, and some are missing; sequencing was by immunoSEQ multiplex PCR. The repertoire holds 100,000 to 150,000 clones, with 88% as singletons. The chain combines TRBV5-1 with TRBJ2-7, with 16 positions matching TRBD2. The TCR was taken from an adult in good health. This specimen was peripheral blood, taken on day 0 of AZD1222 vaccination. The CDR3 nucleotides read TGCGCCAGCAGCCACGGGCCCGGGACTAGCGGGGGGGCCAGAGAGCAGTACTTC. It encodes CASSHGPGTSGGAREQYF. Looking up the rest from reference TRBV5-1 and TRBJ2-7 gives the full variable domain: KAGVTQTPRYLIKTRGQQVTLSCSPISGHRSVSWYQQTPGQGLQFLFEYFSETQRNKGNFPGRFSGRQFSNSRSEMNVSTLELGDSALYLCASSHGPGTSGGAREQYFGPGTRLTVT.